The TCR beta chain described here comes from a study of blood T cell repertoires in COVID-19. For the study at large: The study drew acute and convalescent COVID-19 samples from the United States, Italy and Spain. Sources were T cells, B-cell-depleted T cells, or PBMCs; the material itself was cDNA or gDNA.

Original processing methods: Cell counts per sample came from amplifying reference gene primers. Sequencing was performed with immunoSEQ multiplex PCR; in TCRdb, only in-frame clones are kept and a portion is missing. V and J calls plus clone size are reproduced from that table; the DNA served to infer D and trimming. The profile shows about 260,000 clones, around 89% of them singletons. This CDR3 contains 13 residues. CDR1 GTSNPN and CDR2 SVGIG come from the germline V gene (reference sequence). V was clipped by 2 bases and J by 7 bases; unmatched bases: 2. This sequence originates from a middle-aged woman with acute or convalescent COVID-19. The sample comprised peripheral blood. The gene calls are TRBV30 and TRBJ2-1; TRBD2 agrees at 10 bases. DNA for the CDR3: TGTGCCTGGAGTAGCGGGGGGGCAAATGAGCAGTTCTTC. Protein sequence: CAWSSGGANEQFF.